This T cell receptor (beta chain) was recorded in a study of blood T cell repertoires in COVID-19. Profiled with immunoSEQ multiplex PCR; TCRdb holds only in-frame clones, not every one. The sample consists of a few hundred thousand clones, under 90% of them appearing once. The CDR3 is made up of 13 amino acids. V was clipped by 1 base and J by 4 bases, with 5 bases between them. The germline V gene encodes CDR1 SGHVS and CDR2 FQNEAQ. Those who participated ranged in age from about 18 to 89 years and resided in approximately 23 US areas. Recovered Cohort 3 donors showed two negative PCRs, clearance, or symptom resolution.

This rearrangement joins TRBV7-8 to TRBJ1-5; D is unclear. The clonotype originates from a woman aged 25-40 years who had recovered from COVID-19. Input material: PBMCs or T cells enriched from blood (not recorded which). The CDR3 region has the DNA TGTGCCAGCAGCTTAGACGGTAATCAGCCCCAGCATTTT. Protein sequence: CASSLDGNQPQHF.